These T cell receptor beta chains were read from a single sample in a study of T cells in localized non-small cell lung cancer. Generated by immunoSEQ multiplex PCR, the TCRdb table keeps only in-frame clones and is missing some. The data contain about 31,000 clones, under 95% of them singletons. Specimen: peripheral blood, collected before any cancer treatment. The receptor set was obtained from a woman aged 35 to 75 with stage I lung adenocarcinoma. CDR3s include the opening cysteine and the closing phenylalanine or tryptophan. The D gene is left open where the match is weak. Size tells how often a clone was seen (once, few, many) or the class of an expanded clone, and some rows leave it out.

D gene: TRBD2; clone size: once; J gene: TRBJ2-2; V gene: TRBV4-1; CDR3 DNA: TGCGCCAGCAGCCGGGGACTAGCGGGGGCAACGAACACCGGGGAGCTGTTTTTT; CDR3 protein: CASSRGLAGATNTGELFF
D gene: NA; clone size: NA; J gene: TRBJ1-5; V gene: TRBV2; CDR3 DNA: TGTGCCAGCAGTGGGGGAAACAGGGAAGGAACTTATAGCAATCAGCCCCAGCATTTT; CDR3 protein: CASSGGNREGTYSNQPQHF
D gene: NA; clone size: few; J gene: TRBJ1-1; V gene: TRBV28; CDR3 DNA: TGTGCCAGCAGTCCACGGGGGGAACTGACGAGTACTGAAGCTTTCTTT; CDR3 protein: CASSPRGELTSTEAFF
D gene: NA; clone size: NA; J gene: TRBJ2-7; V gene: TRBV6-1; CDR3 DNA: TGTGCCAGCATAGCCCCGGAGCTGGGATACTACGAGCAGTACTTC; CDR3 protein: CASIAPELGYYEQYF
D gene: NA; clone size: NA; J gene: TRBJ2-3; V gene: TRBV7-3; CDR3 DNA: TGTGCCAGCAGCCTCCACGGGGCGGGCGCCATAGATACGCAGTATTTT; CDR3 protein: CASSLHGAGAIDTQYF
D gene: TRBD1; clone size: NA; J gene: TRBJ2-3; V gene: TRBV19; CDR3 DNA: TGTGCCAGTAGTATGAGGGGGCCGAGCACAGATACGCAGTATTTT; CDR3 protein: CASSMRGPSTDTQYF
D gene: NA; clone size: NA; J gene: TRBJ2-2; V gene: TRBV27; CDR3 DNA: TGTGCCAGCAGGCTTCAGAGGACGTCGAACACCGGGGAGCTGTTTTTT; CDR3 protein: CASRLQRTSNTGELFF
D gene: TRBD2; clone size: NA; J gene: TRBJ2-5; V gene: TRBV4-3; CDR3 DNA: TGCGCCAGCAGCCTTACCGGGCGGGGGGTCGGAGAGACCCAGTACTTC; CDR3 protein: CASSLTGRGVGETQYF
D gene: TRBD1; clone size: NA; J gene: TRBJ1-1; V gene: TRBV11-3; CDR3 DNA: TGTGCCAGCAGCATAATCGCTTTACGGGACAGCCATTTTATGAACACTGAAGCTTTCTTT; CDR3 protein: CASSIIALRDSHFMNTEAFF
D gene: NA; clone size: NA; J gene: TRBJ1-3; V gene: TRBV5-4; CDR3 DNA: TGTGCCAGCAGCACTCAGGGTGGAAACACCATATATTTT; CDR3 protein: CASSTQGGNTIYF
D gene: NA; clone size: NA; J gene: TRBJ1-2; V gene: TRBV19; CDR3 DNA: TGTGCCAGTAGTATAGCCTTCAGGGCTTCCTATGGCTACACCTTC; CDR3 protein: CASSIAFRASYGYTF
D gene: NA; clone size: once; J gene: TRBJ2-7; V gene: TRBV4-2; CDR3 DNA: TGTGCCAGCAGCCAAGCCATCGGGACGGGTAGCTCCTACGAGCAGTACTTC; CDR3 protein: CASSQAIGTGSSYEQYF
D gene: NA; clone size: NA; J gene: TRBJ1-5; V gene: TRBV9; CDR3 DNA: TGTGCCAGCAGCGTAGGGGGGCACCAGCCCCAGCATTTT; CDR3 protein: CASSVGGHQPQHF
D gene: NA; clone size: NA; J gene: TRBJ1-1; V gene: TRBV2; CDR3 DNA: TGTGCCAGCAAGACACAGGGCATATCTGAAGCTTTCTTT; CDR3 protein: CASKTQGISEAFF
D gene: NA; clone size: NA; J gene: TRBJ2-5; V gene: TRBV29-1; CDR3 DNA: TGCAGCCAACCCATCGGGGAGACCCAGTACTTC; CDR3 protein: CSQPIGETQYF
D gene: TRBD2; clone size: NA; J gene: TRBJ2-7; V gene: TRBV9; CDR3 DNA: TGTGCCAGCAGCCCGACCATGGGGGAGGGGTACGGGTACGAGCAGTACTTC; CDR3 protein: CASSPTMGEGYGYEQYF
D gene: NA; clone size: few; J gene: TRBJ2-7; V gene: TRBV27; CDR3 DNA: TGTGCCAGCAGTTTCTCGGGCTCCTACGAGCAGTACTTC; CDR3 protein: CASSFSGSYEQYF
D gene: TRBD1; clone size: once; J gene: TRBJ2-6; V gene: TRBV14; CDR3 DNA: TGTGCCAGCAGCCCACTGCCGGGACAGACTATCTCTGGGGCCAACGTCCTGACTTTC; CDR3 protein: CASSPLPGQTISGANVLTF
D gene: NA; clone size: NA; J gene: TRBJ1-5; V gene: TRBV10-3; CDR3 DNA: TGTGCCATCAGTGAGTCGTATCAGCCCCAGCATTTT; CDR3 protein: CAISESYQPQHF
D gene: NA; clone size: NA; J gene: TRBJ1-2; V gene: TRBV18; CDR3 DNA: TGTGCCAGCTCACCGTCCCAGAGGGGCTATGGCTACACCTTC; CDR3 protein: CASSPSQRGYGYTF
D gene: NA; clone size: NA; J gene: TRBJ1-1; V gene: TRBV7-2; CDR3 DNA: TGTGCCAGCAGCTTAGCGGGCCGGCTGAACACTGAAGCTTTCTTT; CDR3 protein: CASSLAGRLNTEAFF
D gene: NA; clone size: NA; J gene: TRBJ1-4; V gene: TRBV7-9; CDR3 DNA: TGTGCCAGCAGCTTACAAGGTTCCGAAAAACTGTTTTTT; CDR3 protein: CASSLQGSEKLFF
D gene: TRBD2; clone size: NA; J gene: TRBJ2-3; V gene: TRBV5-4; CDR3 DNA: TGTGCCAGCAGCTTGACCGGGAGGACCCGCACAGATACGCAGTATTTT; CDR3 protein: CASSLTGRTRTDTQYF
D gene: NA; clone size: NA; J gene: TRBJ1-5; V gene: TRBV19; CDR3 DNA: TGTGCCAGTAGTAATTGGGAACAGTTCAATCAGCCCCAGCATTTT; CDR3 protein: CASSNWEQFNQPQHF
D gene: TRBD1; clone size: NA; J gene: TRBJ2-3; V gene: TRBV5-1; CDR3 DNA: TGCGCCAGCAGCTCGGGACAGGGCACAGATACGCAGTATTTT; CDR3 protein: CASSSGQGTDTQYF
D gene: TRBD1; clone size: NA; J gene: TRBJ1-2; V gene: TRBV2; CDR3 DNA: TGTGCCAGCAGTCGGACAGGGGACTATGGCTACACCTTC; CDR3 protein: CASSRTGDYGYTF
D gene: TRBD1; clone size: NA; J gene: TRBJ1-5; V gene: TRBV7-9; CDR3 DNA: TGTGCCAGCAGCTTTGTTTTTGACAGGGGCGTTTATAGCAATCAGCCCCAGCATTTT; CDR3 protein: CASSFVFDRGVYSNQPQHF
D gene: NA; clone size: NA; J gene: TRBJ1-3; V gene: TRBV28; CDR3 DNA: TGTGCCAGCAGTGAACAGGGCTACTCTGGAAACACCATATATTTT; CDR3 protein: CASSEQGYSGNTIYF
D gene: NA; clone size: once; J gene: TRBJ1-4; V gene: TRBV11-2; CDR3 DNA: TGTGCCAGCAGCTCCTATGAAACAGGGTGGGCTGAAAAACTGTTTTTT; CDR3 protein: CASSSYETGWAEKLFF
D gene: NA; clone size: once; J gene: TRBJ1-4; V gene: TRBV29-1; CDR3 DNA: TGCAGCGTGGTGGGACACTCTAATGAAAAACTGTTTTTT; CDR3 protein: CSVVGHSNEKLFF
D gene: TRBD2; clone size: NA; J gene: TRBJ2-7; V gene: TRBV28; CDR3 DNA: TGTGCCAGCAGTTGGGGACTAGCGGGGGGAACTTACGAGCAGTACTTC; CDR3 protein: CASSWGLAGGTYEQYF
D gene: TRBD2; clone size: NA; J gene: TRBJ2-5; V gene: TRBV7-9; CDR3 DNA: TGTGCCAGCGGGCGGGAGTTTGGAGAGACCCAGTACTTC; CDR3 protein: CASGREFGETQYF
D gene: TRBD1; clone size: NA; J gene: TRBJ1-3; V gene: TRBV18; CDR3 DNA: TGTGCCAGCTCACCAAGAGACAGGGTAGCTGGAAACACCATATATTTT; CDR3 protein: CASSPRDRVAGNTIYF
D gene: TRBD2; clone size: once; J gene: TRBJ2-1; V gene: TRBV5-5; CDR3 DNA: TGTGCCAGCAGCTTATGGACTAGCGGGAGGGCCAATGAGCAGTTCTTC; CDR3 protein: CASSLWTSGRANEQFF
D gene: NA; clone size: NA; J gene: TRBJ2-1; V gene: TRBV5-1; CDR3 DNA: TGCGCCAGCAGCTTGGGCGGGACAGTACACAATGAGCAGTTCTTC; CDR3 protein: CASSLGGTVHNEQFF
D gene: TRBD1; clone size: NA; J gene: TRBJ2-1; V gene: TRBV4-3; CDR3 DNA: TGCGCCAGCAGCCAAGATCCCCGGACAGGGGGGAAATCTGAGCAGTTCTTC; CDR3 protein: CASSQDPRTGGKSEQFF
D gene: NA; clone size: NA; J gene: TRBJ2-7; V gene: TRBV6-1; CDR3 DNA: TGTGCCAGCAGTGTGACAGAAGAGTACGAGCAGTACTTC; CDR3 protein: CASSVTEEYEQYF
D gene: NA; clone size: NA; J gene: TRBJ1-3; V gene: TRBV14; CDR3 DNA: TGTGCCAGCGGGCAAAGCAACACCATATATTTT; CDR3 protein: CASGQSNTIYF
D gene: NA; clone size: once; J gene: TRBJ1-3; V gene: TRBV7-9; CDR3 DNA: TGTGCCAGCAGCCTGGCAGGGACGGCCATAGGAAACACCATATATTTT; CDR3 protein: CASSLAGTAIGNTIYF
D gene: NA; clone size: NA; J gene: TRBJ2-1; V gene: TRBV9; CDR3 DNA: TGTGCCAGCAGCGCCCGGTCAGGCGGTTATGAGCAGTTCTTC; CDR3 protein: CASSARSGGYEQFF
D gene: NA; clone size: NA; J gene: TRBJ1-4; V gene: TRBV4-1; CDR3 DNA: TGCGCCAGCAGCCCGGGAGGGTCAACTAATGAAAAACTGTTTTTT; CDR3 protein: CASSPGGSTNEKLFF
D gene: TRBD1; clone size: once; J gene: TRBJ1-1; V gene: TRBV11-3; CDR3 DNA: TGTGCCAGCAGCCGGCGGACAGGTGTGGACACTGAAGCTTTCTTT; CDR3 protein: CASSRRTGVDTEAFF
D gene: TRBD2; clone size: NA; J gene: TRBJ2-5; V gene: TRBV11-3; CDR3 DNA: TGTGCCAGCAGCCGGGGGCGCGGGAGGGCCCGAGAGACCCAGTACTTC; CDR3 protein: CASSRGRGRARETQYF